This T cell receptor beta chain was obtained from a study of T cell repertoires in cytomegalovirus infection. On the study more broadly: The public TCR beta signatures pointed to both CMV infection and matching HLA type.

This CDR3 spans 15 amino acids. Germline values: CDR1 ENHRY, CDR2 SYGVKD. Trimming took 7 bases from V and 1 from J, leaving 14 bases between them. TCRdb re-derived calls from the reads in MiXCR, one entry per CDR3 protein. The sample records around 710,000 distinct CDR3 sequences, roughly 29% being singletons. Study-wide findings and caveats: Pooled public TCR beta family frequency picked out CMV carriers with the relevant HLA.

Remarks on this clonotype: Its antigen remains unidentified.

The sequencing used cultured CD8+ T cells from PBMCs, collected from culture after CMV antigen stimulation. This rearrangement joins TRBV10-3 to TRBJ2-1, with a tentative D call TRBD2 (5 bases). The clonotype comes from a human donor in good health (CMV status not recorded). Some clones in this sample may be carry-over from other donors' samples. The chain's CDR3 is CAITPGSGSYNEQFF. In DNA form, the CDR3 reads TGTGCCATCACCCCGGGATCGGGTTCCTACAATGAGCAGTTCTTC.